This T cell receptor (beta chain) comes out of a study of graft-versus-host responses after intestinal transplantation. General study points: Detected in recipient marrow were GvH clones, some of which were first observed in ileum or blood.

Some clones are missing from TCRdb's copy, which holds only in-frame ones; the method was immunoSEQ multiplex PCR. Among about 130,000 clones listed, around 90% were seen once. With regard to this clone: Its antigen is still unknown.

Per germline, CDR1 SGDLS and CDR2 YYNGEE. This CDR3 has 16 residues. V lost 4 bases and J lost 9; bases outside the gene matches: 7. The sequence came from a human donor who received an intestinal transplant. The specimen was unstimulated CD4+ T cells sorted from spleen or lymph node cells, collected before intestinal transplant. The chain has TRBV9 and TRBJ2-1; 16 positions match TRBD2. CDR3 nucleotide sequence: TGTGCCAGCAGCATGGGACTAGCGGGGGGGCAGGTTGAGCAGTTCTTC. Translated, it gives CASSMGLAGGQVEQFF.